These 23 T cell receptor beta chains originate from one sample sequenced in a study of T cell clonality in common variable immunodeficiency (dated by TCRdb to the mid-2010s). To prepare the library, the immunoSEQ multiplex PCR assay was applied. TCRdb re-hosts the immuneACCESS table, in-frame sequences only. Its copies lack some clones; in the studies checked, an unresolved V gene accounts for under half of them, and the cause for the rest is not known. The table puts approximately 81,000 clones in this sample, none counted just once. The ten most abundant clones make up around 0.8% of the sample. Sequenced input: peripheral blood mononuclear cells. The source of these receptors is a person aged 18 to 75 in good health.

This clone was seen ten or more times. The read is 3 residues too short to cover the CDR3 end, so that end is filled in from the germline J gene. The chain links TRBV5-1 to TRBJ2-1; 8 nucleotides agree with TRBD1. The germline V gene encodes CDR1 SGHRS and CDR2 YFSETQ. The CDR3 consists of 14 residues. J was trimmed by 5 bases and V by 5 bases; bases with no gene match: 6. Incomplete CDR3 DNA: TGCGCCAGCAGATCGGACAGGGCGAACAATGAG. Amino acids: CASRSDRANNE. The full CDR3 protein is CASRSDRANNEQFF.

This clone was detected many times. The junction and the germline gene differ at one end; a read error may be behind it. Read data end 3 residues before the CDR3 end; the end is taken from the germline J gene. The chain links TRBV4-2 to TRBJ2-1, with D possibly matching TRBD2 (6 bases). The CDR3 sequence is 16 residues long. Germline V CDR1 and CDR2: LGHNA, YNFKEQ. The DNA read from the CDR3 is TGCGCCAGCAGCCAAGAACAGCGGGTAGCCTACAATGAG. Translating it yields CASSQEQRVAYNE. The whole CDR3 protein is CASSQEQRVAYNEQFF.

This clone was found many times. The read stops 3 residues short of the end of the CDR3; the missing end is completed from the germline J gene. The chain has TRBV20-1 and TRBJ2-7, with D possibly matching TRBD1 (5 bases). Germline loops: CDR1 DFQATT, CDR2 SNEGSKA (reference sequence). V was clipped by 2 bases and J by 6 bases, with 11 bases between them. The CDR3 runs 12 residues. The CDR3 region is CSARLRVGEQYF. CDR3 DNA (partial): TGCAGTGCTAGACTCAGGGTAGGCGAG.

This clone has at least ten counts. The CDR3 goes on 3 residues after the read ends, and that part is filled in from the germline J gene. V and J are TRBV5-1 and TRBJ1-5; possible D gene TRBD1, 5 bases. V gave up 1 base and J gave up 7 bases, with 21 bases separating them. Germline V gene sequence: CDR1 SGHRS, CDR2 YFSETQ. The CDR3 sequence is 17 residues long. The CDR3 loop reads CASSLRPQSDSFQPQHF. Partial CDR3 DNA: TGCGCCAGCAGCTTGCGGCCGCAGAGCGACAGTTTCCAGCCC. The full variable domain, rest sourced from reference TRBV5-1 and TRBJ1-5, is KAGVTQTPRYLIKTRGQQVTLSCSPISGHRSVSWYQQTPGQGLQFLFEYFSETQRNKGNFPGRFSGRQFSNSRSEMNVSTLELGDSALYLCASSLRPQSDSFQPQHFGDGTRLSIL.

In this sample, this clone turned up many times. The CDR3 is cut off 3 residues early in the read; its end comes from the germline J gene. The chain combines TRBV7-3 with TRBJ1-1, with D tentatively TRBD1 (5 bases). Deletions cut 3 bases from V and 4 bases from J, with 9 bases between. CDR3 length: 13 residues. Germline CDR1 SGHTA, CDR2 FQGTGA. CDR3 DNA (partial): TGTGCCAGCAGCTTTATCGGGGGCACTGAA. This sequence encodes CASSFIGGTE. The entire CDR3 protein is CASSFIGGTEAFF.

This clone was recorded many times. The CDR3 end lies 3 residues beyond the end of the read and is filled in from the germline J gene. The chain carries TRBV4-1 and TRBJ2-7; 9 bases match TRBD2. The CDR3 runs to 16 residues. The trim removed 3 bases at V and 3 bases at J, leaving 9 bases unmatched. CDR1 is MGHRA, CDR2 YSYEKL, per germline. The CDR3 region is CASSQEVGTSNYEQYF. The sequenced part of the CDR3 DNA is TGCGCCAGCAGCCAGGAGGTCGGGACTAGCAACTACGAG.

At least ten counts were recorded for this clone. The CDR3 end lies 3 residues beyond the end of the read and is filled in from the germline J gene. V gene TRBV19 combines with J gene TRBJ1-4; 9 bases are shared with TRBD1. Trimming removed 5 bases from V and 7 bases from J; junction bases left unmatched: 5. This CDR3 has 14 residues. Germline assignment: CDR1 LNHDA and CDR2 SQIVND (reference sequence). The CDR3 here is CASSSGQGPEKLFF. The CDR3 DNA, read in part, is TGTGCCAGTAGTTCCGGACAGGGGCCTGAAAAA.

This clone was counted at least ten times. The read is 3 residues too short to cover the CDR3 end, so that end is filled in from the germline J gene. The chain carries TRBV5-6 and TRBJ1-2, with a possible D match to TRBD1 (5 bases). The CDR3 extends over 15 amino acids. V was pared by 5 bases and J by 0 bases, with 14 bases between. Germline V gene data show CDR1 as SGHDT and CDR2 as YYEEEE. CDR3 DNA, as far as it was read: TGTGCCAGCAGGGGGTGGGCAGGGACTAACTATGGC. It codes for CASRGWAGTNYG. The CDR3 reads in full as CASRGWAGTNYGYTF. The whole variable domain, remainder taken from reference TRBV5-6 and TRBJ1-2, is DAGVTQSPTHLIKTRGQQVTLRCSPKSGHDTVSWYQQALGQGPQFIFQYYEEEERQRGNFPDRFSGHQFPNYSSELNVNALLLGDSALYLCASRGWAGTNYGYTFGSGTRLTVV.

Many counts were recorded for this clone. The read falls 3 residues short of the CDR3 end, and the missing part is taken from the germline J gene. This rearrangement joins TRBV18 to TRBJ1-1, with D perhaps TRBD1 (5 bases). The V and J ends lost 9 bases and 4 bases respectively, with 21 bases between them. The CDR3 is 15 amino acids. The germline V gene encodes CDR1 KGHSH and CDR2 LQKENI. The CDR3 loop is CASSAVRGLGTEAFF. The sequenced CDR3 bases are TGTGCCAGTTCAGCGGTTAGGGGATTGGGCACTGAA.

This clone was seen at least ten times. CDR3 loop: CASSLGADTQYF. The part of the CDR3 DNA that was read is TGTGCCAGCAGCTTGGGGGCGGATACG. The J gene is TRBJ2-3, the V gene TRBV5-6; D gene ambiguous. The read terminates 3 residues before the CDR3 end, so the remaining end is supplied by the germline J gene. Germline CDR1 SGHDT, CDR2 YYEEEE. Trimming stripped 0 bases from V and 6 bases from J, with 5 bases between. The CDR3 runs 12 residues.

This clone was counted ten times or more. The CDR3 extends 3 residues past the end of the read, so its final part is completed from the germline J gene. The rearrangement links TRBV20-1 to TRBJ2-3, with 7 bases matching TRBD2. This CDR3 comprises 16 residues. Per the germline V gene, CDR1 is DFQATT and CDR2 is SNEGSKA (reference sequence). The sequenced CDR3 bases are TGCAGTGCTAGATCCCCGGGGCGGCTAGCGGCAGTAACG. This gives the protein CSARSPGRLAAVT. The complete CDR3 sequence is CSARSPGRLAAVTQYF.

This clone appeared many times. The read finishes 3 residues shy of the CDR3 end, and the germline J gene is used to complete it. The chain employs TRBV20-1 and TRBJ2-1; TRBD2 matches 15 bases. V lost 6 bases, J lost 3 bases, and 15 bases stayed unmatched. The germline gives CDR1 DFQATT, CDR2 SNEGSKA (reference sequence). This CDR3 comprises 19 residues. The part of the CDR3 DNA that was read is TGCAGTGCCTATCACCCGGGACTAGCGGGAGGTATTTTCTACAATGAG. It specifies CSAYHPGLAGGIFYNE. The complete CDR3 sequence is CSAYHPGLAGGIFYNEQFF.

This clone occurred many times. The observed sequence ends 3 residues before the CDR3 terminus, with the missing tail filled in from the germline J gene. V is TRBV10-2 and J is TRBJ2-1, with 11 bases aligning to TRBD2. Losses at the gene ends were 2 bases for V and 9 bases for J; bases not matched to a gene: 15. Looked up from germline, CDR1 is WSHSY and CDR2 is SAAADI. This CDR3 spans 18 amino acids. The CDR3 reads CASSEPRGAVAGGSEQFF. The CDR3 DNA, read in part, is TGCGCCAGCAGTGAGCCGAGAGGGGCGGTAGCGGGAGGGAGTGAG.

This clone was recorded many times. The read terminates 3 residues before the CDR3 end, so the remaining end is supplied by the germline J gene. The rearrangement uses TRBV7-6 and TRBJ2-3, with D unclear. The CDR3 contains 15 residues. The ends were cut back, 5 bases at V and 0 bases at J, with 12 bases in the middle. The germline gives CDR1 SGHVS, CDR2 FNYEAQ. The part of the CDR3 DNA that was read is TGTGCCAGCAGCCCACAGAGGTTGAGCACAGATACG. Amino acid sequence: CASSPQRLSTDT. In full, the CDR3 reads CASSPQRLSTDTQYF.

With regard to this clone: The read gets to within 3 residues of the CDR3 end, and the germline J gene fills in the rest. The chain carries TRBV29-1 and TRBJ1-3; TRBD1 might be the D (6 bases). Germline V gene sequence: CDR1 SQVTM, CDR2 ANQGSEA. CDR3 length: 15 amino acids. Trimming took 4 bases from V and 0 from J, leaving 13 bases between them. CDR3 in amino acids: CSVVGGPFSGNTIYF. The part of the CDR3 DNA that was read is TGCAGCGTTGTAGGGGGACCCTTCTCTGGAAACACC.

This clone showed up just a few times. CDR3 DNA (partial): TGTGCCAGCAGCCAGGCGGGCGGGGCTCGGGAGACC. It translates to CASSQAGGARET. The entire CDR3 protein is CASSQAGGARETQYF. The genes are TRBV7-2 and TRBJ2-5; D perhaps matches TRBD2 (6 bases). Sequencing ends 3 residues short of the CDR3 end; the germline J gene provides the rest. CDR3 size: 15 residues. Trimming pared 5 bases from V and 5 bases from J, leaving 18 bases between. CDR1 and CDR2 from the germline V gene are SGHTA and FQGNSA.

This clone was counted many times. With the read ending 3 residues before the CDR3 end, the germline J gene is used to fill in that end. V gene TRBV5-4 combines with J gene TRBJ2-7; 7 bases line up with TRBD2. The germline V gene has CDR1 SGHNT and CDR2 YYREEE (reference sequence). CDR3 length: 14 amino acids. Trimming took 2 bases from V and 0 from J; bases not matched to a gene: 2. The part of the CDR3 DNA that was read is TGTGCCAGCAGCTTTAGCGGGCGCTCCTACGAG. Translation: CASSFSGRSYE. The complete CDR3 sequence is CASSFSGRSYEQYF.

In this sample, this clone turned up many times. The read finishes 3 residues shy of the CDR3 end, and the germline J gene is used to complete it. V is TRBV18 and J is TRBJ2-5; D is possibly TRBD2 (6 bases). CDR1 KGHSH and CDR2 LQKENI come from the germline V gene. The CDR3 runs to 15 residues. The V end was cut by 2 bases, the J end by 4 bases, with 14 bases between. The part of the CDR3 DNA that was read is TGTGCCAGCTCACCAGTTCGCGGGGCGGGAGAGACC. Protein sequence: CASSPVRGAGET. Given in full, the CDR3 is CASSPVRGAGETQYF.

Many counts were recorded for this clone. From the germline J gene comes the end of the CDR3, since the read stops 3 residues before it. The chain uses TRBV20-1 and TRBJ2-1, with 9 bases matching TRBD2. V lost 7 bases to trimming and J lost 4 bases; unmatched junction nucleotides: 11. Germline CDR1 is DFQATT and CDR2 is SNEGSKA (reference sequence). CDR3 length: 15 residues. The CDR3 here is CSVQIATSGYNEQFF. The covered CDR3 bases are TGCAGTGTTCAAATCGCAACTAGCGGGTACAATGAG.

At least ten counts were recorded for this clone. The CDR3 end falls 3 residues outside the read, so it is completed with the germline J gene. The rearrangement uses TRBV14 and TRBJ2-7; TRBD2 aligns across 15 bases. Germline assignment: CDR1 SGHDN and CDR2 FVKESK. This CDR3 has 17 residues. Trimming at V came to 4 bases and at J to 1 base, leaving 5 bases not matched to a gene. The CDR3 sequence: CASSPGLAGGPSYEQYF. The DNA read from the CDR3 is TGTGCCAGCAGCCCCGGACTAGCGGGAGGGCCTTCCTACGAG.

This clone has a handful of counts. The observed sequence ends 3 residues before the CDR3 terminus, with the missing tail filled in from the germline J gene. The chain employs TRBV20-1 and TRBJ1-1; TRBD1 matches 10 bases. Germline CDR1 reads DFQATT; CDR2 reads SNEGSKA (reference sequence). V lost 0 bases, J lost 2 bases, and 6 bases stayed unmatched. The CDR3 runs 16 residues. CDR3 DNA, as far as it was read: TGCAGTGCTAGAGACCGGGGACAGGGGTTAAACACTGAA. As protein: CSARDRGQGLNTE. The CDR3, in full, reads CSARDRGQGLNTEAFF.

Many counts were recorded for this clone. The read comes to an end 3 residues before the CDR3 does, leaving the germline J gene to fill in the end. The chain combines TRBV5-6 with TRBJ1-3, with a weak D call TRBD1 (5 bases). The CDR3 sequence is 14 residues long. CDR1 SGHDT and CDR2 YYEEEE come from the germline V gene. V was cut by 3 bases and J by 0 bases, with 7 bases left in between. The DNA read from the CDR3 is TGTGCCAGCAGCTCCAGGGTCTCTGGAAACACC. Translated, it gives CASSSRVSGNT. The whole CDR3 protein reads CASSSRVSGNTIYF.

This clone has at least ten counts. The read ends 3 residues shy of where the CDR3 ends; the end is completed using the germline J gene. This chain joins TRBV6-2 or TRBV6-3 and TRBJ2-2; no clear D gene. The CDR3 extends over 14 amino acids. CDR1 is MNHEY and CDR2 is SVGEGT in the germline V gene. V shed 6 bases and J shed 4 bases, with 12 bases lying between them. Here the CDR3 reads CASSLEVVTGELFF. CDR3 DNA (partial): TGTGCCAGCAGCCTTGAAGTAGTCACCGGGGAG.